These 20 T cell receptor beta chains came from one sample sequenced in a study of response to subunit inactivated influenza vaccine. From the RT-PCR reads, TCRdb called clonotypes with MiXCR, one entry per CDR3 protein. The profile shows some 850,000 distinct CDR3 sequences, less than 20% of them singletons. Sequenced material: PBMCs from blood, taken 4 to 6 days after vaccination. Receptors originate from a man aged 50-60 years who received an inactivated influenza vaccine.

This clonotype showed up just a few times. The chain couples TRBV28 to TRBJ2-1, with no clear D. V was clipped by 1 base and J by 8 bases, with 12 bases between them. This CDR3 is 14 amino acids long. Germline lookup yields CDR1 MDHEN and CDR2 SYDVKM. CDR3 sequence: CASSLFLQTDEQFF. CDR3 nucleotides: TGTGCCAGCAGTTTATTTTTACAGACGGATGAGCAGTTCTTC.

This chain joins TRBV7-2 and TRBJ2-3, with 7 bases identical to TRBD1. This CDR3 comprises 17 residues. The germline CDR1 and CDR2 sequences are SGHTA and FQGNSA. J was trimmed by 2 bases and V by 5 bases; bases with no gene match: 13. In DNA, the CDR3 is TGTGCCAGCAGCACACGACAGGGCAGGGGGTACACAGATACGCAGTATTTT. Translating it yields CASSTRQGRGYTDTQYF.

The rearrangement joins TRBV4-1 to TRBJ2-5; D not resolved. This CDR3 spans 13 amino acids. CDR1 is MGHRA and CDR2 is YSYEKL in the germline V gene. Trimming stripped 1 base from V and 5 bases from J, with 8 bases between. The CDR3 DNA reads TGCGCCAGCAGCCAAGGGACCATCGAGACCCAGTACTTC. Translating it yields CASSQGTIETQYF.

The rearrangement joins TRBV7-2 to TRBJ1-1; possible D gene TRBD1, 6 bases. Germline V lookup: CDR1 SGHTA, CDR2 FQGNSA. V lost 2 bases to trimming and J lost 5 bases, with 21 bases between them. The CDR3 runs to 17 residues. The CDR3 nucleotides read TGTGCCAGCAGCTTATCCGGCCGGGGTACAGGGCATACTGAAGCTTTCTTT. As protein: CASSLSGRGTGHTEAFF. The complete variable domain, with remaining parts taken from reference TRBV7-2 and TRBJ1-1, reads GAGVSQSPSNKVTEKGKDVELRCDPISGHTALYWYRQSLGQGLEFLIYFQGNSAPDKSGLPSDRFSAERTGGSVSTLTIQRTQQEDSAVYLCASSLSGRGTGHTEAFFGQGTRLTVV.

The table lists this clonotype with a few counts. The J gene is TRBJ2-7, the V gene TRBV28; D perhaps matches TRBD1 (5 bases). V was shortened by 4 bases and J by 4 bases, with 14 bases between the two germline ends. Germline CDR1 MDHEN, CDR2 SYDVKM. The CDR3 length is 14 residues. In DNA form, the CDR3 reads TGTGCCAGCAGTTCCTACAGGCGCCTTTACGAGCAGTACTTC. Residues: CASSSYRRLYEQYF. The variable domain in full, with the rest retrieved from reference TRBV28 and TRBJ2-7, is DVKVTQSSRYLVKRTGEKVFLECVQDMDHENMFWYRQDPGLGLRLIYFSYDVKMKEKGDIPEGYSVSREKKERFSLILESASTNQTSMYLCASSSYRRLYEQYFGPGTRLTVT.

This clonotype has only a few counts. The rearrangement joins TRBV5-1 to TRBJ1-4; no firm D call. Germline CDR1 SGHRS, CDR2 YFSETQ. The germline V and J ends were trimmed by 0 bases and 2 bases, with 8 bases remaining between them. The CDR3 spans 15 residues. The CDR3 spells CASSLEWETNEKLFF. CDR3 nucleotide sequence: TGCGCCAGCAGCTTGGAGTGGGAGACTAATGAAAAACTGTTTTTT.

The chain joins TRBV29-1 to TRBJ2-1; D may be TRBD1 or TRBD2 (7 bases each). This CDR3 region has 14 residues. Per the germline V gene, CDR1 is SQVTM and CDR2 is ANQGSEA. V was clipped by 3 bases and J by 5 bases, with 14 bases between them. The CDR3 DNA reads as TGCAGCGTTGATAGACAGGGACTAAACAATGAGCAGTTCTTC. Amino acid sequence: CSVDRQGLNNEQFF.

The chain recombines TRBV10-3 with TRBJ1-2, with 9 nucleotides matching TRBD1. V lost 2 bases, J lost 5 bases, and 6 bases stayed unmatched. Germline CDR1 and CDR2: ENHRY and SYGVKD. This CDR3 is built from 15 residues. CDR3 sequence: CAISERTGVEYGYTF. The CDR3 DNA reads TGTGCCATCAGTGAGCGGACAGGGGTTGAATATGGCTACACCTTC.

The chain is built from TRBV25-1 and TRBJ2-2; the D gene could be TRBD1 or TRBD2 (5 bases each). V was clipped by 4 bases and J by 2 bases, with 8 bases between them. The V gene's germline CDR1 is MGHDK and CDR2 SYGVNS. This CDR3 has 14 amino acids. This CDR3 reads CASSGDLNTGELFF. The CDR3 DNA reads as TGTGCCAGCAGTGGGGACCTAAACACCGGGGAGCTGTTTTTT.

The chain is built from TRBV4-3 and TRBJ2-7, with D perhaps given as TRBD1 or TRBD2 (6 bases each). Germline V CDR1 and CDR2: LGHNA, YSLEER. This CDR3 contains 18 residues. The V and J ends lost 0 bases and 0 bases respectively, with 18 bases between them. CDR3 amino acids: CASSQDGGGLSSSYEQYF. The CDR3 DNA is TGCGCCAGCAGCCAAGATGGAGGGGGACTTTCCAGCTCCTACGAGCAGTACTTC.

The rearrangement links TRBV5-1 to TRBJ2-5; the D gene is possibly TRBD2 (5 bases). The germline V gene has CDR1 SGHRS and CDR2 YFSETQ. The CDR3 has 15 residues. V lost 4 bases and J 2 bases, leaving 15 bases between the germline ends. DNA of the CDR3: TGCGCCAGCAGCCTTGAGGGAATTAGACAAGAGACCCAGTACTTC. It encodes CASSLEGIRQETQYF.

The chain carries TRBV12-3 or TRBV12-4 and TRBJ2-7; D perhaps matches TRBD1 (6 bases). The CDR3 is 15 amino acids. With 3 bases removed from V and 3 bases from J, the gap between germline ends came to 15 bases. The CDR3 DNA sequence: TGTGCCAGCAGTTTGGTGGGGGCGCTTCGCTACGAGCAGTACTTC. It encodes CASSLVGALRYEQYF.

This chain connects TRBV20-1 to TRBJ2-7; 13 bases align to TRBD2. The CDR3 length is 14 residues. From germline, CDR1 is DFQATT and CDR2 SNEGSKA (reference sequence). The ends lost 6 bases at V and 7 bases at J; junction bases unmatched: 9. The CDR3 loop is CSAAGLAGVREQYF. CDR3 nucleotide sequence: TGCAGTGCCGCCGGACTAGCGGGAGTTAGGGAGCAGTACTTC.

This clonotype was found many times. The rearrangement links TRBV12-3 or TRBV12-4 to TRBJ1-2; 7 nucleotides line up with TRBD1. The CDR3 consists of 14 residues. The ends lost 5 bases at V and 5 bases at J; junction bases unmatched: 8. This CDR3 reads CASSPEGRGYGYTF. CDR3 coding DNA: TGTGCCAGCAGTCCCGAGGGCAGGGGGTATGGCTACACCTTC.

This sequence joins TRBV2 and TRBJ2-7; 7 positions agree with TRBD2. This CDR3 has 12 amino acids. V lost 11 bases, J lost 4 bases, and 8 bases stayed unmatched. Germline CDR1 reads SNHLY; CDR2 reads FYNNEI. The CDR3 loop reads CAGGTINYEQYF. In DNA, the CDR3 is TGTGCCGGGGGGACTATCAATTACGAGCAGTACTTC.

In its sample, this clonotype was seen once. The CDR3 reads CASSQRDRDISYNEQFF. In DNA, the CDR3 is TGTGCCAGCAGCCAACGAGACCGGGACATTTCCTACAATGAGCAGTTCTTC. The chain links TRBV7-9 to TRBJ2-1, with D possibly matching TRBD1 (6 bases). Per germline, CDR1 SEHNR and CDR2 FQNEAQ (reference sequence). The CDR3 has 17 amino acids. The V end lost 5 bases, the J end lost 1 base, and 18 bases lay between the germline ends.

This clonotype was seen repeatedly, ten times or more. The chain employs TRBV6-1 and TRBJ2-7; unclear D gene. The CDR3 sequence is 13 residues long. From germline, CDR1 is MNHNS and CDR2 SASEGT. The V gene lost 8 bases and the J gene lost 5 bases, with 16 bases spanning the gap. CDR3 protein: CASSKGRLDEQYF. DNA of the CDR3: TGTGCCAGCTCCAAGGGCAGGTTAGACGAGCAGTACTTC.

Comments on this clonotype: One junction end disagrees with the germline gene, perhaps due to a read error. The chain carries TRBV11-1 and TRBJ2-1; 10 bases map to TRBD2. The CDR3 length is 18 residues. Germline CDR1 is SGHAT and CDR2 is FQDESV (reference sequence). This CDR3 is CASSFTLAGAYRDNEQVF. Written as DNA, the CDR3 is TGTGCCAGCAGCTTTACCCTAGCGGGAGCGTATAGGGACAATGAGCAGGTCTTC. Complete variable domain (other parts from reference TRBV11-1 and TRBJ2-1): EAEVAQSPRYKITEKSQAVAFWCDPISGHATLYWYRQILGQGPELLVQFQDESVVDDSQLPKDRFSAERLKGVDSTLKIQPAELGDSAMYLCASSFTLAGAYRDNEQVFGPGTRLTVL.

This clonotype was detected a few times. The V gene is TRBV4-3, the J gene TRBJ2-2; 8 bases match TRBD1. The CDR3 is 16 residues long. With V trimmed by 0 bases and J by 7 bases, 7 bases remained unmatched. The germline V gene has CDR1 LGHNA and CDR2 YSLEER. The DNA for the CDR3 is TGCGCCAGCAGCCAAGATCCCAGGACAGGGATCGGGGAGCTGTTTTTT. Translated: CASSQDPRTGIGELFF.

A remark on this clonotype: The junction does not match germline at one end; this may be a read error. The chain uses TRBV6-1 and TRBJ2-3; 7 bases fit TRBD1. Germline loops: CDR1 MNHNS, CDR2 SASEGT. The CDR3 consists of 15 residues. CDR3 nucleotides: TGTGCCAGCAGTAGACAGGGTTGGAGCGCAGATTCGCAGTATTTT. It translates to CASSRQGWSADSQYF.